This TCR beta chain was captured by sequencing in a study of regulatory T cells in long-lasting Graves disease. With iRepertoire HTBI primers and Arm-PCR of CDR3 regions, TCR beta libraries were built. A single record per CDR3 protein comes from TCRdb applying MiXCR to the multiplex PCR reads. The sample has about 450,000 distinct CDR3 sequences, around 20% seen once. Sample time point: persistent/refractory GD, antithyroid drugs over 5 years with positive TRAb. There was RNA extracted from PBMCs, and the TCR library was made from it. CDR3 length equals 16 residues. Trimming stripped 4 bases from V and 0 bases from J, with 13 bases between. Germline assignment: CDR1 SGDLS and CDR2 YYNGEE.

The sequence derives from a female donor with Graves disease. Sample: peripheral blood mononuclear cells (PBMCs), taken when the disease was refractory, from a patient treated with antithyroid drugs. This chain connects TRBV9 to TRBJ2-2, with D unresolved. CDR3 DNA sequence: TGTGCCAGCAGCCCCCCACGAGGTACGAACACCGGGGAGCTGTTTTTT. Translated: CASSPPRGTNTGELFF.